The next 29 T cell receptor beta chains were all read from a single sample in a study of blood T cell repertoires in COVID-19. Sequencing was performed with immunoSEQ multiplex PCR; in TCRdb, only in-frame clones are kept and a portion is missing. The table records approximately 300,000 clones, around 89% of them present only once. The source material was peripheral blood. The source is a woman between 45 and 60 years old with COVID-19, enrolled during active disease.

In its sample, this clone was seen a few times. The chain has TRBV2 and TRBJ2-2, with 15 nucleotides matching TRBD2. Germline V gives CDR1 SNHLY, CDR2 FYNNEI. This CDR3 is 16 amino acids long. V dropped 5 bases and J dropped 6; count of bases not matched to a gene: 4. The CDR3 nucleotides are TGTGCCAGCAGTCAGGGACTAGCGGGAGGTTCCGGGGAGCTGTTTTTT. It codes for CASSQGLAGGSGELFF.

This clone was counted only a few times. This chain joins TRBV5-1 and TRBJ2-7; the match to TRBD1 covers 9 bases. The CDR3 runs 14 residues. With 4 bases clipped from V and 7 bases from J, the junction kept 9 bases outside the gene matches. Germline V lookup: CDR1 SGHRS, CDR2 YFSETQ. The CDR3 loop reads CASSGTGGSSEQYF. The DNA of the CDR3 is TGCGCCAGCAGCGGCACAGGGGGCTCTAGTGAGCAGTACTTC.

The genes are TRBV9 and TRBJ1-1; the match to TRBD1 covers 7 bases. The length of the CDR3 is 13 residues. Trimming removed 5 bases from V and 7 bases from J; junction bases left unmatched: 8. Germline V gene lookup returns CDR1 SGDLS and CDR2 YYNGEE. In nucleotides, the CDR3 is TGTGCCAGCAGGTTCGGGACAGTCGGTGAAGCTTTCTTT. Protein sequence: CASRFGTVGEAFF.

The CDR3 loop is CASSLTGGASRSTDTQYF. Written as DNA, the CDR3 is TGTGCCAGCAGCCTTACAGGGGGCGCATCCCGTAGCACAGATACGCAGTATTTT. The rearrangement joins TRBV14 to TRBJ2-3, with TRBD1 identical over 9 bases. V shed 4 bases, J shed 0 bases, and the junction held 11 bases outside the gene matches. The germline V gene encodes CDR1 SGHDN and CDR2 FVKESK. The CDR3 spans 18 residues.

As to this clone: The sample contains more than one DNA sequence encoding this CDR3. CDR3 nucleotides: TGTGCCAGTAGTATAGTAGCGGGAGCCTACAATGAGCAGTTCTTC. Amino acid sequence: CASSIVAGAYNEQFF. This rearrangement joins TRBV19 to TRBJ2-1, with TRBD2 matching over 9 bases. V shed 1 base and J 2 bases; nucleotides not matched to a gene: 0. Germline CDR1 reads LNHDA; CDR2 reads SQIVND (reference sequence). The CDR3 loop spans 15 amino acids.

The V call is TRBV18, the J call TRBJ1-1; 8 bases align to TRBD1. V trimming: 4 bases; J trimming: 0 bases; junction bases outside the gene matches: 7. The CDR3 contains 16 residues. From germline, CDR1 is KGHSH and CDR2 LQKENI. The CDR3 DNA reads TGTGCCAGCTCACTAACCGGGACAGGACTGAACACTGAAGCTTTCTTT. As protein: CASSLTGTGLNTEAFF. The whole variable domain, remainder taken from reference TRBV18 and TRBJ1-1, is NAGVMQNPRHLVRRRGQEARLRCSPMKGHSHVYWYRQLPEEGLKFMVYLQKENIIDESGMPKERFSAEFPKEGPSILRIQQVVRGDSAAYFCASSLTGTGLNTEAFFGQGTRLTVV.

The chain combines TRBV7-3 with TRBJ1-6, with 7 bases fitting TRBD1. This CDR3 is 13 amino acids long. V shed 5 bases, J shed 14 bases, and the junction held 9 bases outside the gene matches. Germline V gene sequence: CDR1 SGHTA, CDR2 FQGTGA. DNA of the CDR3: TGTGCCAGCAGCCCGGGACAGCCTACTGCCCTCCACTTT. It is translated as CASSPGQPTALHF.

This chain joins TRBV14 and TRBJ2-1, with D hard to call. Trimming removed 4 bases at V and 8 bases at J, with 6 bases between. The CDR3 consists of 11 residues. Germline CDR1 reads SGHDN; CDR2 reads FVKESK. The CDR3 coding sequence is TGTGCCAGCAGCCGAAGCTATGAGCAGTTCTTC. Its protein product is CASSRSYEQFF.

This clone was detected once. This chain joins TRBV6-5 and TRBJ2-6; TRBD1 is a possible D gene (5 bases). The length of the CDR3 is 15 residues. In germline, CDR1 is MNHEY, CDR2 SVGAGI. Trimming left V 4 bases short and J 0 bases short, with 7 bases between. This chain's CDR3 is CASSFDSSGANVLTF. The CDR3 region has the DNA TGTGCCAGCAGTTTTGACAGCTCTGGGGCCAACGTCCTGACTTTC.

A note on this clone: The same CDR3 arises from other DNA sequences in this sample as well. The chain recombines TRBV19 with TRBJ2-7; D might be TRBD1 (6 bases). CDR1 and CDR2 (germline): LNHDA, SQIVND (reference sequence). The CDR3 extends over 13 amino acids. Trimming removed 4 bases at V and 3 bases at J, with 10 bases between. CDR3 sequence: CASSRTENYEQYF. CDR3 DNA sequence: TGTGCCAGTAGTAGGACAGAGAACTACGAGCAGTACTTC. The variable domain in full, completed from reference TRBV19 and TRBJ2-7, reads DGGITQSPKYLFRKEGQNVTLSCEQNLNHDAMYWYRQDPGQGLRLIYYSQIVNDFQKGDIAEGYSVSREKKESFPLTVTSAQKNPTAFYLCASSRTENYEQYFGPGTRLTVT.

V and J are TRBV30 and TRBJ2-7; unclear D gene. This CDR3 region has 17 residues. Trimming cost V 2 bases and J 2 bases, with 22 bases left between them. Per the germline V gene, CDR1 is GTSNPN and CDR2 is SVGIG (reference sequence). The CDR3 protein is CAWSLLGVQDSAYEQYF. The CDR3 bases are TGTGCCTGGAGTTTACTGGGCGTCCAGGATTCAGCCTACGAGCAGTACTTC. The whole variable domain, filled in from reference TRBV30 and TRBJ2-7, reads SQTIHQWPATLVQPVGSPLSLECTVEGTSNPNLYWYRQAAGRGLQLLFYSVGIGQISSEVPQNLSASRPQDRQFILSSKKLLLSDSGFYLCAWSLLGVQDSAYEQYFGPGTRLTVT.

This rearrangement joins TRBV24-1 to TRBJ2-7, with 7 bases that match TRBD2. CDR3 length: 15 amino acids. The germline gives CDR1 KGHDR, CDR2 SFDVKD. J lost 5 bases, V lost 4 bases, and 10 bases had no gene match. CDR3 in amino acids: CATSEGGRKTNEQYF. The CDR3 DNA reads as TGTGCCACCAGTGAGGGCGGGAGAAAGACCAACGAGCAGTACTTC.

The chain has TRBV3-1 (or the pseudogene TRBV3-2) and TRBJ2-7; 10 bases are shared with TRBD2. J lost 5 bases, V lost 1 base, and 11 bases had no gene match. CDR3 size: 17 residues. Germline V gene lookup returns CDR1 LGHDT and CDR2 YNNKEL (reference sequence). The DNA of the CDR3 is TGTGCCAGCAGCCAAGGGGGGCTAGCGGGAGATCTCGACGAGCAGTACTTC. Amino acid sequence: CASSQGGLAGDLDEQYF.

The genes are TRBV6-5 and TRBJ1-2, with D possibly TRBD1 on 6 matching bases. Between the trimmed V and J ends, which lost 10 bases and 3 bases, there was a span of 15 bases. The CDR3 is 13 amino acids. Per germline, CDR1 MNHEY and CDR2 SVGAGI. DNA for the CDR3: TGTGCCACACAACCAGGGGTTCACTATGGCTACACCTTC. Its translation is CATQPGVHYGYTF.

This chain joins TRBV5-1 and TRBJ2-4, with D unclear. Per the germline V gene, CDR1 is SGHRS and CDR2 is YFSETQ. CDR3 size: 16 residues. The V end was cut by 2 bases, the J end by 0 bases, with 12 bases between. CDR3 loop: CASSFSAQLAKNIQYF. CDR3 nucleotide sequence: TGCGCCAGCAGCTTTTCTGCACAGCTAGCCAAAAACATTCAGTACTTC.

The chain employs TRBV11-3 and TRBJ2-5; TRBD2 matches at 14 bases. This CDR3 comprises 15 residues. Germline V gene lookup returns CDR1 SGHNT and CDR2 YENEEA. Trimming cost V 4 bases and J 6 bases; bases outside gene matches: 4. The CDR3 here is CASSSGTSGRQTQYF. The CDR3 DNA sequence: TGTGCCAGCAGCTCAGGGACTAGCGGGAGACAGACCCAGTACTTC.

V and J are TRBV5-4 and TRBJ2-1; TRBD2 matches 9 bases. The CDR3 spans 14 residues. From germline, CDR1 is SGHNT and CDR2 YYREEE (reference sequence). J gave up 5 bases and V 4 bases, and 4 bases lay outside the gene matches. The CDR3 reads CASSITSGHNEQFF. For the CDR3, the DNA is TGTGCCAGCAGCATAACTAGCGGGCACAATGAGCAGTTCTTC.

The chain carries TRBV18 and TRBJ1-2, with 7 bases that match TRBD1. This CDR3 has 17 residues. In germline, CDR1 is KGHSH, CDR2 LQKENI. Trimming cost V 1 base and J 4 bases; bases outside gene matches: 12. The CDR3 protein is CASSPLDSAQGGYGYTF. The CDR3 region has the DNA TGTGCCAGCTCACCACTCGACAGTGCTCAGGGGGGCTATGGCTACACCTTC.

This chain uses TRBV2 with TRBJ2-2; 7 positions match TRBD1. Losses at the gene ends were 6 bases for V and 9 bases for J; bases not matched to a gene: 13. CDR1 SNHLY and CDR2 FYNNEI come from the germline V gene. CDR3 length: 15 residues. The CDR3, as DNA: TGTGCCAGCAGGAACATTGTGACAGGGAGCCGGGAGCTGTTTTTT. Protein product: CASRNIVTGSRELFF.

The chain's CDR3 is CATHRDSLNEKLFF. As DNA, the CDR3 is TGTGCCACACATCGGGACTCTCTGAATGAAAAACTGTTTTTT. The V and J genes are TRBV2 and TRBJ1-4; tentative D call: TRBD1 (5 bases). The CDR3 loop spans 14 amino acids. The germline V gene encodes CDR1 SNHLY and CDR2 FYNNEI. V lost 10 bases and J 5 bases, leaving 17 bases between the germline ends. Using reference TRBV2 and TRBJ1-4 for the parts outside the CDR3, the full variable domain is EPEVTQTPSHQVTQMGQEVILRCVPISNHLYFYWYRQILGQKVEFLVSFYNNEISEKSEIFDDQFSVERPDGSNFTLKIRSTKLEDSAMYFCATHRDSLNEKLFFGSGTQLSVL.

This clone was observed a handful of times. The chain combines TRBV12-2 with TRBJ2-7; the D segment call TRBD2 is taken from the table without a DNA check. TRBV12-2 is noted as a pseudogene. The CDR3 length is 19 residues. Here the CDR3 reads CASRLVGPSGMFLPYEQYF. Here the CDR3 DNA reads TGTGCAAGTCGCTTAGTAGGTCCTAGCGGGATGTTTCTTCCCTACGAGCAGTACTTC.

The chain uses TRBV19 and TRBJ1-6; D is possibly TRBD1 (5 bases). V lost 3 bases, J lost 3 bases, and 15 bases lay in between. The CDR3 totals 17 residues. The V gene's germline CDR1 is LNHDA and CDR2 SQIVND (reference sequence). The CDR3 loop is CASSMPHQGIYNSPLHF. The DNA for the CDR3 is TGTGCCAGTAGTATGCCCCACCAGGGTATCTATAATTCACCCCTCCACTTT.

The V and J genes are TRBV7-3 and TRBJ2-1; 10 positions agree with TRBD2. There are 15 residues in the CDR3. V was clipped by 2 bases and J by 6 bases; unmatched bases: 4. Germline V lookup: CDR1 SGHTA, CDR2 FQGTGA. In nucleotides, the CDR3 is TGTGCCAGCAGCTTACTAGCGGGAGCGGTCAATGAGCAGTTCTTC. This codes for CASSLLAGAVNEQFF.

The chain has TRBV5-1 and TRBJ2-1; 7 positions match TRBD2. With 2 bases clipped from V and 8 bases from J, the junction kept 10 bases outside the gene matches. Germline V CDR1 and CDR2: SGHRS, YFSETQ. This CDR3 comprises 15 residues. The CDR3 sequence: CASSLTTSNSYEQFF. The DNA for the CDR3 is TGCGCCAGCAGCTTAACGACTAGCAATTCCTATGAGCAGTTCTTC.

The chain links TRBV18 to TRBJ1-2, with 7 bases that match TRBD1. Trimming took 3 bases from V and 1 from J; bases not matched to a gene: 5. The CDR3 totals 15 residues. Germline lookup yields CDR1 KGHSH and CDR2 LQKENI. The CDR3 region has the DNA TGTGCCAGCTCACCTCCGGGACAGCATAACTATGGCTACACCTTC. Its protein product is CASSPPGQHNYGYTF. Complete variable domain (other parts from reference TRBV18 and TRBJ1-2): NAGVMQNPRHLVRRRGQEARLRCSPMKGHSHVYWYRQLPEEGLKFMVYLQKENIIDESGMPKERFSAEFPKEGPSILRIQQVVRGDSAAYFCASSPPGQHNYGYTFGSGTRLTVV.

The CDR3 spells CAWSVLVGTEAFF. The CDR3 nucleotides are TGTGCCTGGAGTGTACTAGTGGGGACTGAAGCTTTCTTT. The chain couples TRBV30 to TRBJ1-1; D is unclear. This CDR3 region has 13 residues. Trimming left V 0 bases short and J 5 bases short, with 10 bases between. Germline values: CDR1 GTSNPN, CDR2 SVGIG (reference sequence).

CDR3 residues: CASSVNDGQPQHF. CDR3 DNA: TGTGCCAGCAGCGTAAACGACGGGCAGCCCCAGCATTTT. The chain carries TRBV9 and TRBJ1-5; D is unresolved. This CDR3 is built from 13 residues. Trimming stripped 1 base from V and 7 bases from J, with 9 bases between. Germline V gene lookup returns CDR1 SGDLS and CDR2 YYNGEE. The complete variable domain, with remaining parts taken from reference TRBV9 and TRBJ1-5, reads DSGVTQTPKHLITATGQRVTLRCSPRSGDLSVYWYQQSLDQGLQFLIQYYNGEERAKGNILERFSAQQFPDLHSELNLSSLELGDSALYFCASSVNDGQPQHFGDGTRLSIL.

The genes are TRBV19 and TRBJ2-7; the D gene is possibly TRBD2 (5 bases). This CDR3 has 16 residues. From germline, CDR1 is LNHDA and CDR2 SQIVND (reference sequence). V lost 3 bases and J 3 bases, leaving 18 bases between the germline ends. CDR3 loop: CASSMNGADARYEQYF. CDR3 nucleotide sequence: TGTGCCAGTAGTATGAACGGAGCGGACGCCCGCTACGAGCAGTACTTC.

This clone was seen more than once but under ten times. The V gene is TRBV6-6, the J gene TRBJ1-1; D is possibly TRBD1 (6 bases). Germline assignment: CDR1 MNHNY and CDR2 SVGAGI (reference sequence). With 2 bases removed from V and 5 bases from J, the gap between germline ends came to 9 bases. This CDR3 is built from 13 residues. DNA for the CDR3: TGTGCCAGCAGTTACCTGACAGGAACTGAAGCTTTCTTT. Its protein is CASSYLTGTEAFF.